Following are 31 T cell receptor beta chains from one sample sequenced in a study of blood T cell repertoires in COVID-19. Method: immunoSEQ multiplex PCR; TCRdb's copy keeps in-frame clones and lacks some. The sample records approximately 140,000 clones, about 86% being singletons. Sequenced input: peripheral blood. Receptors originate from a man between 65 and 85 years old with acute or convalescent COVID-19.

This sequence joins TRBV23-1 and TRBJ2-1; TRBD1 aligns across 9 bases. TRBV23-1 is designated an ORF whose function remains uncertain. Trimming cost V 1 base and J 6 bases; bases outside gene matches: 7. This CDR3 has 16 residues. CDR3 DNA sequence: TGCGCCAGCAGTCAATTTGGGACAGGGTGGCGCAATGAGCAGTTCTTC. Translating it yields CASSQFGTGWRNEQFF.

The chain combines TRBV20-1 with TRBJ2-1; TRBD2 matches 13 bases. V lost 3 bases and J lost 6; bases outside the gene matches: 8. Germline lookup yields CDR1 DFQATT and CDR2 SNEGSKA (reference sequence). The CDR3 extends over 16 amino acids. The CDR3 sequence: CSASFLLAGGFNEQFF. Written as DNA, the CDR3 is TGCAGTGCTAGTTTTTTACTAGCGGGAGGGTTCAATGAGCAGTTCTTC.

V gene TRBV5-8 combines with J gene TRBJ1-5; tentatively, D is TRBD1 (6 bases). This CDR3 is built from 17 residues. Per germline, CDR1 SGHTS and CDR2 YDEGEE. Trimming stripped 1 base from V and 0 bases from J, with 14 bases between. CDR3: CASSLHRTAISNQPQHF. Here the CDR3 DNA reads TGTGCCAGCAGCTTGCACCGGACAGCTATTAGCAATCAGCCCCAGCATTTT.

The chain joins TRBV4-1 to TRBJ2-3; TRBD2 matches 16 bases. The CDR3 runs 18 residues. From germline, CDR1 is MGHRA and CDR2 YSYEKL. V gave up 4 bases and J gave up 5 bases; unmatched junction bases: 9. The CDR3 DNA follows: TGCGCCAGCAGCCCCCGGGGACTAGCGGGAGGGCCACAAGATACGCAGTATTTT. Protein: CASSPRGLAGGPQDTQYF.

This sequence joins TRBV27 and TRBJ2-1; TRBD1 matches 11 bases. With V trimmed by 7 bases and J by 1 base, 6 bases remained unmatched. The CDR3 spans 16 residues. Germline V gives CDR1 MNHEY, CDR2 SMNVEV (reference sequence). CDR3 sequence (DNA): TGTGCCAGCAATCCCGGGACAGGGGGGTCCTACAATGAGCAGTTCTTC. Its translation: CASNPGTGGSYNEQFF.

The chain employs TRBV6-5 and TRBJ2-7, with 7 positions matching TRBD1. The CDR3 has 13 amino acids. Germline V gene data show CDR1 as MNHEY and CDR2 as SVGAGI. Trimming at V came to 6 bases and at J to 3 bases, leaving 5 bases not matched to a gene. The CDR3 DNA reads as TGTGCCAGCAGCCCCGGACAGGTCTACGAGCAGTACTTC. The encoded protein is CASSPGQVYEQYF.

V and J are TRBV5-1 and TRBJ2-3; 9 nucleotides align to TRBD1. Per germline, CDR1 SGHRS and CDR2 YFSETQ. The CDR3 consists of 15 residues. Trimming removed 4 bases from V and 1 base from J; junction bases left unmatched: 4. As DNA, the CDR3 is TGCGCCAGCAGCCATGACAGGGGGGGCACAGATACGCAGTATTTT. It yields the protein CASSHDRGGTDTQYF.

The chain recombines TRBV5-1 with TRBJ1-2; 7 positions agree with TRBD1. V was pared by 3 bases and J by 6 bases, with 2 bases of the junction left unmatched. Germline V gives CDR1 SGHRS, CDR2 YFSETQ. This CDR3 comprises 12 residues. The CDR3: CASSSTGDGYTF. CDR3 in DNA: TGCGCCAGCAGCTCTACAGGGGATGGCTACACCTTC.

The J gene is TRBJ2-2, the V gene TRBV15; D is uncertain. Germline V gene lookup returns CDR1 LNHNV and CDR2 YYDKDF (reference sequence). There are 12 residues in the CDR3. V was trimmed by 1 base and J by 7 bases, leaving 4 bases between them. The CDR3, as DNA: TGTGCCACCAGCAGAGTTCGCGGGGAGCTGTTTTTT. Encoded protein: CATSRVRGELFF.

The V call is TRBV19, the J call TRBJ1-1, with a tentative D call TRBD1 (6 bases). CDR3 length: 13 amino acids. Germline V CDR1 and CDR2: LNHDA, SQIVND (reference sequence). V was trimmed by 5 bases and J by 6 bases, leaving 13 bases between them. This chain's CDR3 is CASSAEGVAEAFF. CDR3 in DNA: TGTGCCAGTAGTGCCGAGGGGGTGGCTGAAGCTTTCTTT.

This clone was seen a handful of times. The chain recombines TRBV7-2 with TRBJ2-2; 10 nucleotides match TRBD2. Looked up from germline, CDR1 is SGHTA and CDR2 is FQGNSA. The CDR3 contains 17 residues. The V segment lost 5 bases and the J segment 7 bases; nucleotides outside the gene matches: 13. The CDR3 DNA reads TGTGCCAGCAGCCAAGATGGCCTAGCGGGAGTTCTCGGGGAGCTGTTTTTT. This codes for CASSQDGLAGVLGELFF.

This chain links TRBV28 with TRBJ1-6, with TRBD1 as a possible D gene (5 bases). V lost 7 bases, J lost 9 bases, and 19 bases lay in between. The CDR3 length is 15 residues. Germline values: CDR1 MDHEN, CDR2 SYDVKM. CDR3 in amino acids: CASNPSGGESSPLHF. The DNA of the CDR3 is TGTGCCAGCAACCCGAGCGGGGGGGAGAGTTCACCCCTCCACTTT.

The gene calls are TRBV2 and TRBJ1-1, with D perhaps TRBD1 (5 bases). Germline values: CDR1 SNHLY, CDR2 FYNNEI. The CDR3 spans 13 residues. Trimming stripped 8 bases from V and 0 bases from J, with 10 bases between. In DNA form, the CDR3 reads TGTGCCAGCGGGGCAGAGCTGAACACTGAAGCTTTCTTT. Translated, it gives CASGAELNTEAFF.

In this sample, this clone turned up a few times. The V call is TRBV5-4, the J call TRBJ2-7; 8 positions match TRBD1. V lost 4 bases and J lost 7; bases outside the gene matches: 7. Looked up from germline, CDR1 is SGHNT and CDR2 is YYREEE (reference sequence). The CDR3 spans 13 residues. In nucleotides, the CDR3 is TGTGCCAGCAGCCGGACAGGGTCGAGGGAGCAGTACTTC. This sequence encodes CASSRTGSREQYF.

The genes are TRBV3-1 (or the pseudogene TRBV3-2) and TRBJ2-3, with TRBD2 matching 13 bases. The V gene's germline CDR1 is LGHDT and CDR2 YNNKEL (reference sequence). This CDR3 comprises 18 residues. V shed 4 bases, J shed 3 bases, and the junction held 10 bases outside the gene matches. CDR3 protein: CASSRMSLAGGPTDTQYF. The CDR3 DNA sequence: TGTGCCAGCAGCCGTATGTCACTAGCGGGAGGGCCGACAGATACGCAGTATTTT.

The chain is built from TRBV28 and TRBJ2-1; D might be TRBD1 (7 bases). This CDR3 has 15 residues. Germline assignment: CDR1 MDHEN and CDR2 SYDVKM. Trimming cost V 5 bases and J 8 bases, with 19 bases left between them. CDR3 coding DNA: TGTGCCAGCAGTATCCCGGACGGAGGGGGCCATGAGCAGTTCTTC. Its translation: CASSIPDGGGHEQFF.

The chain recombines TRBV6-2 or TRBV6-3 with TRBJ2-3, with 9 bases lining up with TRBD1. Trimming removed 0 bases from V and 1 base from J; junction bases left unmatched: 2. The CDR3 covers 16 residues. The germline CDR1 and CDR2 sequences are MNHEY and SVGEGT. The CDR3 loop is CASSYSRDRGTDTQYF. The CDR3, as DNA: TGTGCCAGCAGTTACTCCCGGGACAGGGGCACAGATACGCAGTATTTT.

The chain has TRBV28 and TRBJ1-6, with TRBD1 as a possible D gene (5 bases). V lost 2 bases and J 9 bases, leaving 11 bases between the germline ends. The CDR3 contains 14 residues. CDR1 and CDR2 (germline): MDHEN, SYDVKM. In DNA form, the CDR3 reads TGTGCCAGCAGTTTAAGGGGAAATAGTTCACCCCTCCACTTT. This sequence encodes CASSLRGNSSPLHF.

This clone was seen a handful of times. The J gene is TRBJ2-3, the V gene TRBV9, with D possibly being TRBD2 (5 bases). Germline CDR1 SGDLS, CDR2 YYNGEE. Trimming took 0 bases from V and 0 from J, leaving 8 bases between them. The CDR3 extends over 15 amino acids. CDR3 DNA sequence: TGTGCCAGCAGCGTAGGCGGCGGGAGCACAGATACGCAGTATTTT. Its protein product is CASSVGGGSTDTQYF. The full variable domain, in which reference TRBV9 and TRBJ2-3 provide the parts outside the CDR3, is DSGVTQTPKHLITATGQRVTLRCSPRSGDLSVYWYQQSLDQGLQFLIQYYNGEERAKGNILERFSAQQFPDLHSELNLSSLELGDSALYFCASSVGGGSTDTQYFGPGTRLTVL.

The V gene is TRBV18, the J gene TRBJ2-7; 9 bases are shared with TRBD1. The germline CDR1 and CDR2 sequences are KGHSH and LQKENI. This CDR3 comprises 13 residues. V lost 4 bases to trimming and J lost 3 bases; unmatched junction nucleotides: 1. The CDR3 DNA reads TGTGCCAGCTCACTGGGACAGGGCTACGAGCAGTACTTC. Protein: CASSLGQGYEQYF.

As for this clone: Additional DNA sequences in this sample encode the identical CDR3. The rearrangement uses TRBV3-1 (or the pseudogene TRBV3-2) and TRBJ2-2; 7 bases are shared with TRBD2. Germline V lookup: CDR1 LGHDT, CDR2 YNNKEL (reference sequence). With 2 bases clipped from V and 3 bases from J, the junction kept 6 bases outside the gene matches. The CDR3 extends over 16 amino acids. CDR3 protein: CASSQRAGEDTGELFF. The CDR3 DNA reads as TGTGCCAGCAGCCAAAGGGCGGGAGAGGACACCGGGGAGCTGTTTTTT.

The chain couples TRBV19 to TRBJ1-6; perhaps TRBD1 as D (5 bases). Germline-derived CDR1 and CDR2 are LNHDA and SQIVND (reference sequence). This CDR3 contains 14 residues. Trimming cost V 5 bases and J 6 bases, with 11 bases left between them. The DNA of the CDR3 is TGTGCCAGTAGTGAAGGACAAGCTAATTCACCCCTCCACTTT. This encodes CASSEGQANSPLHF.

Written as DNA, the CDR3 is TGTGCCAGTAGTAGTTTAGGGGGAGGGAAGGAGACCCAGTACTTC. Protein product: CASSSLGGGKETQYF. This chain uses TRBV19 with TRBJ2-5; possibly TRBD2 for D (7 bases). Trimming pared 4 bases from V and 5 bases from J, leaving 17 bases between. The germline V gene encodes CDR1 LNHDA and CDR2 SQIVND (reference sequence). This CDR3 comprises 15 residues.

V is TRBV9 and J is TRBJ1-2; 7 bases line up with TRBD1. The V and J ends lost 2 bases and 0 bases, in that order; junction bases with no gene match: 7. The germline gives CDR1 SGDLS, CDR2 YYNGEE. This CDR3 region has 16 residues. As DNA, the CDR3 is TGTGCCAGCAGCGTTTTCGACAGGGTTTCTAACTATGGCTACACCTTC. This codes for CASSVFDRVSNYGYTF.

The CDR3 region is CASSQDTSGAYEQYF. CDR3 coding DNA: TGTGCCAGCAGCCAAGATACTAGCGGGGCCTACGAGCAGTACTTC. The chain combines TRBV3-1 (or the pseudogene TRBV3-2) with TRBJ2-7, with TRBD2 matching 10 bases. Germline assignment: CDR1 LGHDT and CDR2 YNNKEL (reference sequence). The CDR3 loop spans 15 amino acids. V lost 0 bases and J lost 2; bases outside the gene matches: 1.

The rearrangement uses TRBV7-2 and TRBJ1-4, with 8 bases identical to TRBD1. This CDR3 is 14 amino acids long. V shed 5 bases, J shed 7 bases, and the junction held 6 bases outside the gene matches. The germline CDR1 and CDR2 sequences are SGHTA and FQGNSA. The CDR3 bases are TGTGCCAGCAGCCTAAACAGGGGGGGTGAAAAACTGTTTTTT. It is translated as CASSLNRGGEKLFF.

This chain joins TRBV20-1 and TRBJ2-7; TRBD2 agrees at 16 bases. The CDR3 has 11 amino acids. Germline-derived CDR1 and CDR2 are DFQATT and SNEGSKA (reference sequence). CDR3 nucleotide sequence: TGCAGTGCTCCGGGACTAGCGGGAGGGAACGTC. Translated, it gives CSAPGLAGGNV.

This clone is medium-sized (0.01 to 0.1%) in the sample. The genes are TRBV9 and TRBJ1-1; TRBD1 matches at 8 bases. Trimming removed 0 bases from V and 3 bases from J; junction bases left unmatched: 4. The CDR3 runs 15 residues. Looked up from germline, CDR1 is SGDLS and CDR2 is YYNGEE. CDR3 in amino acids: CASSVGQGMDTEAFF. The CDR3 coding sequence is TGTGCCAGCAGCGTAGGACAGGGGATGGACACTGAAGCTTTCTTT.

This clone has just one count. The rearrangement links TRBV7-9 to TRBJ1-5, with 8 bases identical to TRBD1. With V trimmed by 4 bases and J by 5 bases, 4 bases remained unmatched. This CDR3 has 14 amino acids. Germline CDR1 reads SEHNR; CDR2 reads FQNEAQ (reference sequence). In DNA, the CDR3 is TGTGCCAGCAGCTCCGGACAGGGAGATCAGCCCCAGCATTTT. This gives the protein CASSSGQGDQPQHF. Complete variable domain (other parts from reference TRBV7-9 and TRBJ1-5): DTGVSQNPRHKITKRGQNVTFRCDPISEHNRLYWYRQTLGQGPEFLTYFQNEAQLEKSRLLSDRFSAERPKGSFSTLEIQRTEQGDSAMYLCASSSGQGDQPQHFGDGTRLSIL.

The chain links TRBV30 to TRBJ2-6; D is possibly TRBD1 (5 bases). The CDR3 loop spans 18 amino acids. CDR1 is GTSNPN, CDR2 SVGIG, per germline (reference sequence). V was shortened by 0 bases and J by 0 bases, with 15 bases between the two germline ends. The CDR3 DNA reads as TGTGCCTGGAGTGTTTCCTGGGGCGAAGACTCTGGGGCCAACGTCCTGACTTTC. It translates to CAWSVSWGEDSGANVLTF.

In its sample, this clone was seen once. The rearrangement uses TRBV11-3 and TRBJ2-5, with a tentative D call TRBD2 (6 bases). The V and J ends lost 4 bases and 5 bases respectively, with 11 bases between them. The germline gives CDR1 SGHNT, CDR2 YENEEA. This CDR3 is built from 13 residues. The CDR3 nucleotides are TGTGCCAGCAGCTCAGCGGGTAGGGAGACCCAGTACTTC. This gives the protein CASSSAGRETQYF.